These 21 T cell receptor beta chains were sequenced from one sample in a study of T cells in Graves' hyperthyroidism and ophthalmopathy. TCR beta CDR3 region amplification was performed from RNA transcripts. The HTBI primer set drove a first-round RT-PCR of the TCR CDR3. TCRdb recomputed calls from the multiplex PCR reads with MiXCR, one row per CDR3 protein. This table has some 490,000 distinct CDR3 sequences, approximately 23% appearing once. Input material: blood. These receptors all stem from a woman aged 70 to 79 with Graves' ophthalmopathy.

On this clonotype: A much larger clone differs from this one at a single base, so this may be a read error. This chain connects TRBV7-2 to TRBJ2-3; D might be TRBD2 (6 bases). This CDR3 is built from 14 residues. The germline V gene encodes CDR1 SGHTA and CDR2 FQGNSA. The CDR3 sequence is CAGSPGVHTDTQYF. DNA for the CDR3: TGTGCCGGCAGCCCGGGGGTTCACACAGATACGCAGTATTTT.

This clonotype has just a few counts. V and J are TRBV19 and TRBJ2-3; 13 positions agree with TRBD2. The trim removed 5 bases at V and 4 bases at J, leaving 0 bases unmatched. CDR3 length: 14 amino acids. Germline lookup yields CDR1 LNHDA and CDR2 SQIVND (reference sequence). The CDR3 DNA reads TGTGCCAGTAGTGGACTAGCGGGAGCAGATACGCAGTATTTT. This gives the protein CASSGLAGADTQYF.

This clonotype was seen at least ten times. V and J are TRBV7-9 and TRBJ2-7; D unclear. Trimming removed 1 base at V and 7 bases at J, with 11 bases between. From germline, CDR1 is SEHNR and CDR2 FQNEAQ (reference sequence). The CDR3 has 13 amino acids. The CDR3 DNA sequence: TGTGCCAGCAGCTTAGGGAGTCTGAGGGAGCAGTACTTC. This translates into CASSLGSLREQYF.

Ten or more counts support this clonotype. The V gene is TRBV28, the J gene TRBJ1-2, with D perhaps TRBD1 (6 bases). Looked up from germline, CDR1 is MDHEN and CDR2 is SYDVKM. The CDR3 is 13 amino acids. Trimming took 8 bases from V and 1 from J, leaving 11 bases between them. The CDR3 sequence is CASRDRNNYGYTF. Here the CDR3 DNA reads TGTGCCAGCCGAGACAGGAATAACTATGGCTACACCTTC.

DNA for the CDR3: TGTGCCAGCAGTGAGTCTCCATACAATGAGCAGTTCTTC. Translating gives CASSESPYNEQFF. The chain has TRBV6-1 and TRBJ2-1; D uncertain. Germline-derived CDR1 and CDR2 are MNHNS and SASEGT. V was clipped by 3 bases and J by 4 bases, with 7 bases between them. The CDR3 contains 13 residues.

This clonotype occurred many times. The chain's CDR3 is CASSSRTSGSYEQYF. CDR3 DNA: TGTGCCAGCAGCTCGAGGACTAGCGGCTCCTACGAGCAGTACTTC. The V and J genes are TRBV7-2 and TRBJ2-7; 10 bases are a match to TRBD2. V lost 4 bases to trimming and J lost 0 bases; unmatched junction nucleotides: 3. This CDR3 spans 15 amino acids. CDR1 is SGHTA, CDR2 FQGNSA, per germline.

This clonotype has only a few counts. V gene TRBV7-2 combines with J gene TRBJ1-5; D is unclear. The germline V and J ends were trimmed by 6 bases and 4 bases, with 16 bases remaining between them. The germline gives CDR1 SGHTA, CDR2 FQGNSA. This CDR3 is 15 amino acids long. DNA for the CDR3: TGTGCCAGCAGTCTAAAGTTGGGTTATAATCAGCCCCAGCATTTT. Translated, it gives CASSLKLGYNQPQHF. Combining the CDR3 with reference TRBV7-2 and TRBJ1-5 gives the whole variable domain GAGVSQSPSNKVTEKGKDVELRCDPISGHTALYWYRQSLGQGLEFLIYFQGNSAPDKSGLPSDRFSAERTGGSVSTLTIQRTQQEDSAVYLCASSLKLGYNQPQHFGDGTRLSIL.

This clonotype was recorded a few times. The chain uses TRBV14 and TRBJ2-5; TRBD2 matches at 8 bases. The CDR3 covers 14 residues. Germline values: CDR1 SGHDN, CDR2 FVKESK. Unmatched junction bases numbered 10, after V lost 6 bases and J lost 7 bases. The CDR3 loop is CASSSQRELGTQYF. The DNA of the CDR3 is TGTGCCAGCAGTTCCCAGCGGGAGTTGGGGACCCAGTACTTC.

This clonotype was counted a few times. V usage is TRBV10-2 and J usage is TRBJ2-7; D is possibly TRBD2 (5 bases). V was cut by 5 bases and J by 2 bases, with 13 bases left in between. The CDR3 is 14 residues long. CDR1 WSHSY and CDR2 SAAADI come from the germline V gene. CDR3 sequence reads: CASSPGRATYEQYF. CDR3 in DNA: TGCGCCAGCAGTCCCGGGCGGGCCACCTACGAGCAGTACTTC.

This chain connects TRBV24-1 to TRBJ2-1; 8 nucleotides agree with TRBD1. V dropped 4 bases and J dropped 5; count of bases not matched to a gene: 6. CDR1 is KGHDR, CDR2 SFDVKD, per germline. The CDR3 runs to 15 residues. CDR3 residues: CATSDFRGQDNEQFF. In DNA, the CDR3 is TGTGCCACCAGTGACTTCAGGGGGCAAGACAATGAGCAGTTCTTC.

This clonotype has ten or more counts. V gene TRBV2 combines with J gene TRBJ2-1; TRBD2 matches 8 bases. The germline V gene encodes CDR1 SNHLY and CDR2 FYNNEI. The V and J ends lost 6 bases and 5 bases, in that order; junction bases with no gene match: 9. This CDR3 contains 15 residues. In DNA, the CDR3 is TGTGCCAGCAGAGCTGGACTAGCCGTTAACAATGAGCAGTTCTTC. This gives the protein CASRAGLAVNNEQFF.

To note about this clonotype: Sequence at one end of the junction differs from germline and may be a read error. V is TRBV4-1 and J is TRBJ2-3; no firm D call. Looked up from germline, CDR1 is MGHRA and CDR2 is YSYEKL. The CDR3 has 13 residues. CDR3 in DNA: TGTGCCAGCAGCCAAGTAGGTACGGATACGCAGTATTTT. It is translated as CASSQVGTDTQYF.

This clonotype was seen more than once but under ten times. The chain combines TRBV18 with TRBJ1-1; TRBD1 aligns across 8 bases. V gave up 5 bases and J gave up 3 bases; unmatched junction bases: 5. This CDR3 is 14 amino acids long. Germline CDR1 reads KGHSH; CDR2 reads LQKENI. The CDR3 DNA follows: TGTGCCAGCTCAGGACAGGGTAGCTACACTGAAGCTTTCTTT. It codes for CASSGQGSYTEAFF.

Ten or more counts support this clonotype. The chain uses TRBV28 and TRBJ2-3; perhaps TRBD1 as D (5 bases). V was clipped by 4 bases and J by 2 bases, with 16 bases between them. CDR1 is MDHEN, CDR2 SYDVKM, per germline. The CDR3 is 16 residues long. The CDR3, as DNA: TGTGCCAGCAGTTCCGGACGGACATCATCCACAGATACGCAGTATTTT. Protein: CASSSGRTSSTDTQYF.

The chain couples TRBV4-2 to TRBJ2-3; TRBD2 matches 11 bases. The CDR3 is made up of 15 amino acids. The V segment lost 4 bases and the J segment 5 bases; nucleotides outside the gene matches: 5. Germline V gives CDR1 LGHNA, CDR2 YNFKEQ. The CDR3 loop reads CASSPGLAGQDTQYF. The CDR3 nucleotides read TGTGCCAGCAGCCCAGGACTAGCGGGTCAAGATACGCAGTATTTT.

In this sample, this clonotype turned up many times. Relative to the germline gene, one junction end is altered; a read error may explain this. The chain carries TRBV29-1 and TRBJ2-3; a possible D gene is TRBD2 (6 bases). This CDR3 is built from 15 residues. CDR1 is SQVTM and CDR2 is ANQGSEA in the germline V gene. The CDR3 nucleotides read TGCAGCGTTGAAGGCGCCGTCGGGAGCACCGATACGCAGTATTTT. It codes for CSVEGAVGSTDTQYF.

A few counts support this clonotype. This rearrangement joins TRBV27 to TRBJ2-2, with D unclear. Germline V lookup: CDR1 MNHEY, CDR2 SMNVEV (reference sequence). This CDR3 is 12 amino acids long. Trimming took 1 base from V and 6 from J, leaving 3 bases between them. Here the CDR3 DNA reads TGTGCCAGCAGTTTATACTCCGGGGAGCTGTTTTTT. It specifies CASSLYSGELFF.

In its sample, this clonotype was seen many times. The chain employs TRBV12-3 or TRBV12-4 and TRBJ2-1; D assignment may be TRBD1 or TRBD2 (5 bases each). V was cut by 4 bases and J by 6 bases, with 16 bases left in between. This CDR3 region has 15 residues. The CDR3 DNA reads TGTGCCAGCAGTTCCGGGACCTTACCTTCCAATGAGCAGTTCTTC. Translated, it gives CASSSGTLPSNEQFF.

This clonotype was seen only a few times. This rearrangement joins TRBV2 to TRBJ2-2, with 8 bases matching TRBD1. The trim removed 2 bases at V and 8 bases at J, leaving 4 bases unmatched. CDR3 length: 14 amino acids. Germline lookup yields CDR1 SNHLY and CDR2 FYNNEI. The CDR3 is CASSEIRGRGELFF. The CDR3 DNA sequence: TGTGCCAGCAGTGAAATCAGGGGGCGAGGGGAGCTGTTTTTT. Complete variable domain (other parts from reference TRBV2 and TRBJ2-2): EPEVTQTPSHQVTQMGQEVILRCVPISNHLYFYWYRQILGQKVEFLVSFYNNEISEKSEIFDDQFSVERPDGSNFTLKIRSTKLEDSAMYFCASSEIRGRGELFFGEGSRLTVL.

This sequence joins TRBV20-1 and TRBJ1-5; 8 nucleotides match TRBD1. Losses at the gene ends were 4 bases for V and 2 bases for J; bases not matched to a gene: 4. Germline CDR1 is DFQATT and CDR2 is SNEGSKA (reference sequence). The CDR3 runs to 14 residues. The CDR3 bases are TGCAGTGCTACCCAGGGGGCGCGCAATCAGCCCCAGCATTTT. Encoded protein: CSATQGARNQPQHF.

At least ten counts were recorded for this clonotype. V gene TRBV11-2 combines with J gene TRBJ2-1; 7 bases are a match to TRBD2. The J segment lost 0 bases and the V segment lost 4 bases, leaving 9 bases of the junction unmatched. The germline CDR1 and CDR2 sequences are SGHAT and FQNNGV. This CDR3 region has 17 residues. CDR3 sequence: CASSWSGTSSSYNEQFF. The DNA for the CDR3 is TGTGCCAGCAGCTGGAGCGGGACGTCGAGCTCCTACAATGAGCAGTTCTTC.